This T cell receptor (beta chain) was sequenced for a study of glioma-infiltrating T cells. Broader study findings: Above-expected tissue-blood divergence occurred in all gliomas, most in low-grade ones. Very few CDR3 sequences were shared between tissue and blood.

Per the germline V gene, CDR1 is SNHLY and CDR2 is FYNNEI. V was clipped by 9 bases and J by 6 bases; unmatched bases: 17. The CDR3 is 15 amino acids. There are many counts of this clonotype. Its matching antigen is unknown. TCR alpha and beta CDR3 regions were amplified from RNA using iRepertoire nested multiplex PCR. One-step reverse transcription and amplification started from roughly 100-400 ng of tissue mRNA or PBMC total RNA. TCRdb ran MiXCR on the multiplex PCR reads and lists one entry per CDR3 protein. The sample yields 150,000 to 200,000 distinct CDR3 sequences, more than 25% seen once. This sequence was found in a human donor with low-grade glioma or glioblastoma, undergoing nonglioma brain surgery, or in good health (not recorded which). The sample consisted of glioma tissue, nonneoplastic brain tissue, or PBMCs (not recorded which). This chain links TRBV2 with TRBJ2-7; 7 bases line up with TRBD1. CDR3 in amino acids: CASQPLTGPFGEQYF. For the CDR3, the DNA is TGTGCCAGTCAACCCTTGACAGGGCCCTTCGGCGAGCAGTACTTC.